A single sample is the source of the 20 T cell receptor beta chains below, sequenced in a study of radiation and T cells in renal cell carcinoma. Assay: immunoSEQ multiplex PCR; the TCRdb copy retains only in-frame clones and omits some. The sample includes roughly 58,000 clones, over 60% of them seen just once. Noted time point: blood 4 weeks post-SBRT, at nephrectomy. The treatment here: 15 Gy SBRT to primary tumor, nephrectomy 4 weeks later. The material sequenced was blood, taken from a patient whose treatment included radiotherapy and nephrectomy. The receptors were sampled from a man in his fifties or sixties with renal cell carcinoma.

The genes are TRBV5-5 and TRBJ1-5, with unresolved D. V was shortened by 1 base and J by 3 bases, with 11 bases between the two germline ends. This CDR3 spans 15 amino acids. Germline V gene data show CDR1 as SGHKS and CDR2 as YYEKEE (reference sequence). The CDR3 DNA is TGTGCCAGCAGCTTGTTCGCAGGCCCCAATCAGCCCCAGCATTTT. Amino acids: CASSLFAGPNQPQHF.

The count of this clone is one. The J gene is TRBJ1-2, the V gene TRBV30; 8 bases are shared with TRBD1. Trimming removed 5 bases from V and 4 bases from J; junction bases left unmatched: 6. This CDR3 comprises 13 residues. Looked up from germline, CDR1 is GTSNPN and CDR2 is SVGIG (reference sequence). The DNA of the CDR3 is TGTGCCTGGGTGGACAGGGAGTTCTATGGCTACACCTTC. Translated: CAWVDREFYGYTF.

The rearrangement joins TRBV25-1 to TRBJ1-1; D call uncertain. CDR3 length: 14 residues. The ends were cut back, 3 bases at V and 4 bases at J, with 12 bases in the middle. Germline V CDR1 and CDR2: MGHDK, SYGVNS. DNA of the CDR3: TGTGCCAGCAGTGACGTCTTGGACCCCACTGAAGCTTTCTTT. Translated: CASSDVLDPTEAFF.

The chain employs TRBV9 and TRBJ2-3; 11 bases agree with TRBD2. In germline, CDR1 is SGDLS, CDR2 YYNGEE. CDR3 length: 16 amino acids. Trimming removed 3 bases from V and 6 bases from J; junction bases left unmatched: 9. CDR3 loop: CASSGASGGKGDTQYF. The CDR3 DNA follows: TGTGCCAGCAGCGGGGCTAGCGGGGGGAAGGGGGATACGCAGTATTTT.

The chain employs TRBV14 and TRBJ2-5; D remains ambiguous. Germline assignment: CDR1 SGHDN and CDR2 FVKESK. The CDR3 covers 13 residues. V was cut by 5 bases and J by 2 bases, with 9 bases left in between. CDR3 DNA: TGTGCCAGCAGCGTGCTTGGTCAAGAGACCCAGTACTTC. Translating gives CASSVLGQETQYF.

V usage is TRBV2 and J usage is TRBJ2-3; 7 bases line up with TRBD1. The germline CDR1 and CDR2 sequences are SNHLY and FYNNEI. The CDR3 totals 15 residues. Unmatched junction bases numbered 5, after V lost 4 bases and J lost 1 base. The CDR3 loop is CASSGQGVGTDTQYF. CDR3 nucleotides: TGTGCCAGCAGTGGACAGGGAGTGGGCACAGATACGCAGTATTTT.

As regards this clone: Other DNA sequences in this sample translate to the same CDR3. This chain links TRBV18 with TRBJ1-2, with 7 bases that match TRBD1. The CDR3 sequence is 13 residues long. J lost 6 bases, V lost 3 bases, and 4 bases had no gene match. CDR1 and CDR2 from the germline V gene are KGHSH and LQKENI. CDR3 in DNA: TGTGCCAGCTCACCCCCGGGGACAGATGGCTACACCTTC. Its translation: CASSPPGTDGYTF.

V gene TRBV30 combines with J gene TRBJ1-5; D not certain. V gave up 5 bases and J gave up 0 bases, with 11 bases separating them. CDR1 is GTSNPN and CDR2 is SVGIG in the germline V gene (reference sequence). There are 14 residues in the CDR3. CDR3 residues: CAWSLAYSNQPQHF. DNA of the CDR3: TGTGCCTGGTCCCTGGCCTATAGCAATCAGCCCCAGCATTTT.

The chain links TRBV11-2 to TRBJ1-1, with no clear D. V dropped 5 bases and J dropped 0 bases, with 19 bases sitting between them. The CDR3 spans 17 residues. Looked up from germline, CDR1 is SGHAT and CDR2 is FQNNGV. The CDR3, as DNA: TGTGCCAGCAGCCCAAAGACACACCTTGGGATGAACACTGAAGCTTTCTTT. This sequence encodes CASSPKTHLGMNTEAFF. Full variable domain (remainder filled in from reference TRBV11-2 and TRBJ1-1): EAGVAQSPRYKIIEKRQSVAFWCNPISGHATLYWYQQILGQGPKLLIQFQNNGVVDDSQLPKDRFSAERLKGVDSTLKIQPAKLEDSAVYLCASSPKTHLGMNTEAFFGQGTRLTVV.

This clone has a single count. CDR3 DNA sequence: TGCGCCAGCAGCTCCCTTCTGCGGGGGAGGGATGAAGCTTTCTTT. This encodes CASSSLLRGRDEAFF. V gene TRBV5-1 combines with J gene TRBJ1-1; a possible D gene is TRBD1 (5 bases). The germline V gene has CDR1 SGHRS and CDR2 YFSETQ. This CDR3 contains 15 residues. Trimming removed 3 bases from V and 7 bases from J, with 19 bases in between. The variable domain in full, with the rest retrieved from reference TRBV5-1 and TRBJ1-1, is KAGVTQTPRYLIKTRGQQVTLSCSPISGHRSVSWYQQTPGQGLQFLFEYFSETQRNKGNFPGRFSGRQFSNSRSEMNVSTLELGDSALYLCASSSLLRGRDEAFFGQGTRLTVV.

The chain employs TRBV18 and TRBJ1-5; TRBD1 agrees at 7 bases. CDR3 length: 15 residues. V was pared by 2 bases and J by 5 bases, with 6 bases of the junction left unmatched. CDR1 and CDR2 (germline): KGHSH, LQKENI. CDR3 sequence (DNA): TGTGCCAGCTCACCAGGCTCGACAGGGCATCAGCCCCAGCATTTT. Its translation is CASSPGSTGHQPQHF. Based on the CDR3 plus reference TRBV18 and TRBJ1-5, the full variable domain is NAGVMQNPRHLVRRRGQEARLRCSPMKGHSHVYWYRQLPEEGLKFMVYLQKENIIDESGMPKERFSAEFPKEGPSILRIQQVVRGDSAAYFCASSPGSTGHQPQHFGDGTRLSIL.

The rearrangement uses TRBV9 and TRBJ2-5; 7 bases line up with TRBD1. CDR1 and CDR2 (germline): SGDLS, YYNGEE. With V trimmed by 0 bases and J by 1 base, 6 bases remained unmatched. This CDR3 contains 16 residues. CDR3 loop: CASSVGVGTAQETQYF. Here the CDR3 DNA reads TGTGCCAGCAGCGTAGGAGTCGGGACAGCCCAAGAGACCCAGTACTTC.

V is TRBV6-5 and J is TRBJ1-2, with D possibly TRBD1 on 5 matching bases. Germline lookup yields CDR1 MNHEY and CDR2 SVGAGI. V was trimmed by 5 bases and J by 5 bases, leaving 12 bases between them. This CDR3 contains 13 residues. CDR3: CASSAREGYGYTF. The DNA for the CDR3 is TGTGCCAGCAGTGCTAGGGAGGGGTATGGCTACACCTTC.

The chain recombines TRBV19 with TRBJ2-3; D not certain. The CDR3 runs to 13 residues. V dropped 7 bases and J dropped 2 bases, with 10 bases sitting between them. In germline, CDR1 is LNHDA, CDR2 SQIVND (reference sequence). The CDR3: CASTSQHTDTQYF. The CDR3 coding sequence is TGTGCCAGTACCTCGCAACACACAGATACGCAGTATTTT.

The chain has TRBV6-1 and TRBJ1-2; 7 bases line up with TRBD1. The V and J ends lost 4 bases and 8 bases, in that order; junction bases with no gene match: 7. Germline values: CDR1 MNHNS, CDR2 SASEGT. This CDR3 comprises 13 residues. In DNA, the CDR3 is TGTGCCAGCAGTGGACAGGGATCGTGGGGCTACACCTTC. This translates into CASSGQGSWGYTF.

The genes are TRBV5-1 and TRBJ1-1, with D maybe TRBD1 (5 bases). V dropped 3 bases and J dropped 3 bases, with 15 bases sitting between them. This CDR3 has 15 amino acids. The germline CDR1 and CDR2 sequences are SGHRS and YFSETQ. CDR3 DNA sequence: TGCGCCAGCAGCTCGGACATTTCACAGTACACTGAAGCTTTCTTT. It codes for CASSSDISQYTEAFF. Full variable domain (outside the CDR3, taken from reference TRBV5-1 and TRBJ1-1): KAGVTQTPRYLIKTRGQQVTLSCSPISGHRSVSWYQQTPGQGLQFLFEYFSETQRNKGNFPGRFSGRQFSNSRSEMNVSTLELGDSALYLCASSSDISQYTEAFFGQGTRLTVV.

In DNA, the CDR3 is TGCGCCAGCAGTGTCAAGGCTAGCGCTCGTCAGGATGAGCAGTTCTTC. Encoded protein: CASSVKASARQDEQFF. This sequence joins TRBV10-1 and TRBJ2-1; D may be TRBD2 (6 bases). The CDR3 totals 16 residues. V was shortened by 4 bases and J by 8 bases, with 21 bases between the two germline ends. Germline assignment: CDR1 WNHNN and CDR2 SYGVQD (reference sequence).

The genes are TRBV6-1 and TRBJ2-7; 7 bases match TRBD1. The CDR3 has 15 amino acids. The germline V gene encodes CDR1 MNHNS and CDR2 SASEGT. The V and J ends lost 4 bases and 5 bases, in that order; junction bases with no gene match: 11. CDR3 residues: CASSAETGLVDEQYV. CDR3 coding DNA: TGTGCCAGCAGTGCCGAGACAGGGTTGGTCGACGAGCAGTACGTC.

The rearrangement uses TRBV2 and TRBJ1-4; perhaps TRBD1 as D (6 bases). Trimming left V 4 bases short and J 4 bases short, with 19 bases between. Germline CDR1 and CDR2: SNHLY and FYNNEI. The CDR3 consists of 17 residues. CDR3 region: CASSALGQTSYNEKLFF. As DNA, the CDR3 is TGTGCCAGCAGTGCGCTAGGACAGACGTCATATAATGAAAAACTGTTTTTT.

The chain carries TRBV29-1 and TRBJ2-5; 7 bases map to TRBD2. The CDR3 has 14 amino acids. Trimming at V came to 6 bases and at J to 3 bases, leaving 10 bases not matched to a gene. CDR1 and CDR2 from the germline V gene are SQVTM and ANQGSEA. The CDR3 loop is CSVRAKGREETQYF. CDR3 coding DNA: TGCAGCGTGAGGGCGAAAGGGAGGGAAGAGACCCAGTACTTC. The full variable domain, with the rest looked up from reference TRBV29-1 and TRBJ2-5, is SAVISQKPSRDICQRGTSLTIQCQVDSQVTMMFWYRQQPGQSLTLIATANQGSEATYESGFVIDKFPISRPNLTFSTLTVSNMSPEDSSIYLCSVRAKGREETQYFGPGTRLLVL.